The rows below give T cell receptor beta chains drawn from one sample of a study of shared clonotypes between healthy human individuals. The protocol was immunoSEQ multiplex PCR, while the TCRdb copy is restricted to in-frame clones and leaves out a portion. The data show about 680,000 clones, approximately 73% seen once. The sequencing sample was made of memory CD4+ T cells sorted from blood. These receptors were obtained from a woman under 40 in good health. CDR3s include the opening cysteine and the closing phenylalanine or tryptophan. The D gene is left open where the match is weak. Size values are once, few and many counts, or a class for expanded clones, and some rows have none.

cdr3_aa: CASSLQNTNYGYTF; cdr3_nt: TGTGCCAGTAGTTTACAGAATACTAACTATGGCTACACCTTC; j_call: TRBJ1-2; d_call: .; v_call: TRBV19; clone_size: .
cdr3_aa: CASSVSWTGVATNTEAFF; cdr3_nt: TGTGCCAGCAGCGTATCCTGGACAGGGGTTGCTACGAACACTGAAGCTTTCTTT; j_call: TRBJ1-1; d_call: TRBD1; v_call: TRBV5-4; clone_size: .
cdr3_aa: CASSQVVAGGNQPQHF; cdr3_nt: TGCGCCAGCAGCCAAGTTGTGGCCGGGGGTAATCAGCCCCAGCATTTT; j_call: TRBJ1-5; d_call: .; v_call: TRBV4-1; clone_size: .
cdr3_aa: CAISESDSTDTQYF; cdr3_nt: TGTGCCATCAGTGAGTCTGACAGCACAGATACGCAGTATTTT; j_call: TRBJ2-3; d_call: .; v_call: TRBV10-3; clone_size: .
cdr3_aa: CAISESRASGDHNEQFF; cdr3_nt: TGTGCCATCAGTGAGTCCCGAGCTAGCGGGGATCACAATGAGCAGTTCTTC; j_call: TRBJ2-1; d_call: TRBD2; v_call: TRBV10-3; clone_size: few
cdr3_aa: CASSKLSGGVSTGELFF; cdr3_nt: TGTGCCAGCAGCAAACTCTCAGGGGGCGTAAGCACCGGGGAGCTGTTTTTT; j_call: TRBJ2-2; d_call: TRBD1; v_call: TRBV11-3; clone_size: .
cdr3_aa: CASSQGVGGSYEQYF; cdr3_nt: TGTGCCAGCAGCCAAGGAGTCGGGGGTTCCTACGAGCAGTACTTC; j_call: TRBJ2-7; d_call: .; v_call: TRBV14; clone_size: .
cdr3_aa: CSVEEGPTGSPYNEQFF; cdr3_nt: TGCAGCGTTGAAGAGGGTCCCACAGGGAGTCCCTACAATGAGCAGTTCTTC; j_call: TRBJ2-1; d_call: .; v_call: TRBV29-1; clone_size: many
cdr3_aa: CASSALAGGYNEQFF; cdr3_nt: TGTGCCAGCAGCGCACTAGCGGGAGGATACAATGAGCAGTTCTTC; j_call: TRBJ2-1; d_call: TRBD2; v_call: TRBV25-1; clone_size: .
cdr3_aa: CASSPRRLSYEQYF; cdr3_nt: TGTGCCAGCAGCCCGCGTAGGTTATCCTACGAGCAGTACTTC; j_call: TRBJ2-7; d_call: .; v_call: TRBV11-2; clone_size: .
cdr3_aa: CASSLFGDQDRGKYGYTF; cdr3_nt: TGTGCCAGCAGTTTATTTGGGGATCAAGACAGGGGGAAGTATGGCTACACCTTC; j_call: TRBJ1-2; d_call: TRBD1; v_call: TRBV27; clone_size: .
cdr3_aa: CASSQPIQGNQPQHF; cdr3_nt: TGCGCCAGCAGCCAACCGATACAGGGCAATCAGCCCCAGCATTTT; j_call: TRBJ1-5; d_call: .; v_call: TRBV4-1; clone_size: .
cdr3_aa: CASDKAGGGQPQHF; cdr3_nt: TGTGCCAGCGATAAGGCGGGCGGTGGACAGCCCCAGCATTTT; j_call: TRBJ1-5; d_call: .; v_call: TRBV28; clone_size: .
cdr3_aa: CASKWENSGNYGYTF; cdr3_nt: TGCGCCAGCAAATGGGAGAATTCTGGTAACTATGGCTACACCTTC; j_call: TRBJ1-2; d_call: .; v_call: TRBV10-2; clone_size: once
cdr3_aa: CASSSAGRPTGELFF; cdr3_nt: TGTGCCAGCAGCTCCGCCGGGAGACCCACCGGGGAGCTGTTTTTT; j_call: TRBJ2-2; d_call: .; v_call: TRBV5-8; clone_size: .
cdr3_aa: CASSEQGGYTEAFF; cdr3_nt: TGTGCCAGCAGTGAGCAGGGGGGTTACACTGAAGCTTTCTTT; j_call: TRBJ1-1; d_call: TRBD1; v_call: TRBV2; clone_size: .
cdr3_aa: CASSLDRRAPNEQFF; cdr3_nt: TGTGCCAGCAGTTTGGACAGACGGGCCCCGAATGAGCAGTTCTTC; j_call: TRBJ2-1; d_call: .; v_call: TRBV27; clone_size: .
cdr3_aa: CASRLRGRSTEAFF; cdr3_nt: TGTGCCAGTCGCCTAAGGGGTCGGAGTACTGAAGCTTTCTTT; j_call: TRBJ1-1; d_call: .; v_call: TRBV19; clone_size: .
cdr3_aa: CASSRRHRNRWPPRNTIYF; cdr3_nt: TGTGCCAGCAGTAGGAGGCACAGGAACCGATGGCCGCCAAGAAACACCATATATTTT; j_call: TRBJ1-3; d_call: .; v_call: TRBV28; clone_size: .
cdr3_aa: CASSEIGWGEQYF; cdr3_nt: TGCGCCAGCAGTGAAATAGGTTGGGGGGAGCAGTACTTC; j_call: TRBJ2-7; d_call: .; v_call: TRBV10-2; clone_size: few
cdr3_aa: CASSLHLGDFSKELFF; cdr3_nt: TGTGCCAGCAGCTTGCACTTGGGGGACTTTTCGAAGGAGCTGTTTTTT; j_call: TRBJ2-2; d_call: .; v_call: TRBV7-9; clone_size: .
cdr3_aa: CAWRRGQDDEQYF; cdr3_nt: TGTGCCTGGAGGAGGGGGCAGGACGACGAGCAGTACTTC; j_call: TRBJ2-7; d_call: TRBD1; v_call: TRBV30; clone_size: .